This TCR beta chain came from a study of blood T cells in healthy people across ages. Donors each provided about 9.5 milliliters of peripheral blood. This clonotype has only a few counts. What it binds is not known. The CDR3 spans 13 residues. Germline assignment: CDR1 SEHNR and CDR2 FQNEAQ (reference sequence). Primed by a sample-barcoded 5' primer and a J-beta primer mix, a second PCR proceeded for about 6 to 12 cycles. From the 5' RACE reads, TCRdb called clonotypes with MiXCR, one entry per CDR3 protein. Of some 320,000 distinct CDR3 sequences listed, 27% are singletons. Findings and caveats of the study: The study found more naive CD4+ cells and higher diversity in long-lived than aged donors. Diversity estimated from one million T cells was considered an underestimate.

Specimen: blood. The sequence derives from a woman in her seventies in good health. The rearrangement joins TRBV7-9 to TRBJ2-1; D call uncertain. The J call may be mistaken, given a closer DNA end match to TRBJ2-5. CDR3 coding DNA: TGTGCCAGCAGCTTTCAACGTGGTGAGACCCAGTACTTC. It specifies CASSFQRGETQYF.